This T cell receptor (beta chain) was found in a study of post-analysis software for immune sequencing data. In the study overall: The study covered relapsing-remitting, secondary progressive and progressive-relapsing courses of multiple sclerosis.

This clonotype was counted between two and nine times. As yet, its antigen is unknown. The CDR3 sequence is 13 residues long. With V trimmed by 6 bases and J by 4 bases, 6 bases remained unmatched. Germline CDR1 reads DFQATT; CDR2 reads SNEGSKA (reference sequence). Unique molecular identifiers had been added to the TCR beta cDNA libraries. Input of 1 to 10 million T cells yielded roughly 0.5 million cDNA molecules. One entry per CDR3 protein results from TCRdb running MiXCR on the PCR reads. There are 150,000 or so distinct CDR3 sequences in the sample; roughly 40% occur only once, and 28% lies in the top ten. Study-level findings and limits: F measure grouped same-batch samples tightly together. Controls had lower frequencies than patients of about 5 TRBV segments, which included TRBV5-6, TRBV5-1 and TRBV20-1.

The sequence was collected from a girl aged 10 to 17 with multiple sclerosis. This chain uses TRBV20-1 with TRBJ1-2; 9 bases fit TRBD1. Sequenced material: blood, taken after autologous hematopoietic stem cell transplantation. In nucleotides, the CDR3 is TGCAGTGCGAGGGACAGGGACGGCTATGGCTACACCTTC. Protein: CSARDRDGYGYTF.